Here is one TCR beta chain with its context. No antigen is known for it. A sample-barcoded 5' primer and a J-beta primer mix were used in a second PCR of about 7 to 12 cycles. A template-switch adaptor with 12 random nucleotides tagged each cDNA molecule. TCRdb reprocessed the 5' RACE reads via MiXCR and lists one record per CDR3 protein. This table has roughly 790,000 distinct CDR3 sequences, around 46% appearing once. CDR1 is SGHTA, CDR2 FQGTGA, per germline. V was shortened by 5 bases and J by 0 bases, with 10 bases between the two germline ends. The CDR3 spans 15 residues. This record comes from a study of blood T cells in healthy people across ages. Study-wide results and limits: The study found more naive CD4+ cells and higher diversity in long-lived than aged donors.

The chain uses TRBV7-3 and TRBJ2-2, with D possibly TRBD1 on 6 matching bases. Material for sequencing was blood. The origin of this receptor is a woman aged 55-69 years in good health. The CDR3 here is CASSTDRSNTGELFF. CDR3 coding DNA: TGTGCCAGCAGCACGGACAGATCGAACACCGGGGAGCTGTTTTTT. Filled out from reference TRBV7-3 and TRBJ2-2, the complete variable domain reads GAGVSQTPSNKVTEKGKYVELRCDPISGHTALYWYRQSLGQGPEFLIYFQGTGAADDSGLPNDRFFAVRPEGSVSTLKIQRTERGDSAVYLCASSTDRSNTGELFFGEGSRLTVL.